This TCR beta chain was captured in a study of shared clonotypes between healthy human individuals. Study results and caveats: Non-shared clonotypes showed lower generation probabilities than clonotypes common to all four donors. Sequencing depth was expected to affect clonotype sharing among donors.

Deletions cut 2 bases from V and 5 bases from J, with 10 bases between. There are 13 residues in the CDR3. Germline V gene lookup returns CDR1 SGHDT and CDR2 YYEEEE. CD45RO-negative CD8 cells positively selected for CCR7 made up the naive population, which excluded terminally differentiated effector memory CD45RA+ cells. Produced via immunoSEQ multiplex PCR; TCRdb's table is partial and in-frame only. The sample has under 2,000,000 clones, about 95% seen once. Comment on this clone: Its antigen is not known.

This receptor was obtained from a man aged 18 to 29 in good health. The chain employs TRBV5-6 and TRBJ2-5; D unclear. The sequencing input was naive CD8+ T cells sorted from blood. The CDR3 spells CASSLLGWETQYF. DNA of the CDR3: TGTGCCAGCAGCTTATTGGGGTGGGAGACCCAGTACTTC.